This passage covers 15 T cell receptor beta chains from one sample sequenced in a study of regulatory T cells in long-lasting Graves disease (dated by TCRdb to the early 2020s). The protocol used for the library was multiplex PCR. Sequencing relied on an Illumina HiSeq 4000. To build TCR beta libraries, CDR3 regions were amplified by Arm-PCR using iRepertoire HTBI primers. TCRdb reanalyzed the raw reads on its own, using fastp at Q25 for trimming and MiXCR for clone calling, and kept in-frame beta chains. Entries that share a CDR3 protein sequence are merged under the most common genes and DNA. The sample data list 400,000 to 600,000 distinct CDR3 sequences, and roughly 21% of these were observed just once. 6.5% to 9% of the sample comes from the top ten. What this sample's time point label stands for: persistent/refractory GD, antithyroid drugs over 5 years with positive TRAb. For both TCR sequencing and RNA sequencing, RNA was extracted from PBMCs in TRIzol.

The material sequenced was peripheral blood mononuclear cells (PBMCs), taken when the disease was refractory, from a patient treated with antithyroid drugs. The receptors come from a female donor with Graves disease.

This clonotype was found a few times. A much larger clone is a single base away; this may be a read error. V gene TRBV2 combines with J gene TRBJ1-5; D perhaps matches TRBD1 (6 bases). CDR3 length: 13 residues. From germline, CDR1 is SNHLY and CDR2 FYNNEI. Trimming removed 8 bases at V and 7 bases at J, with 15 bases between. The CDR3 spells CASGQLQSQPQHF. For the CDR3, the DNA is TGTGCCAGCGGACAGCTACAATCCCAGCCCCAGCATTTT.

V usage is TRBV28 and J usage is TRBJ2-2; D might be TRBD1 (6 bases). V was shortened by 8 bases and J by 0 bases, with 16 bases between the two germline ends. CDR3 length: 16 amino acids. Germline lookup yields CDR1 MDHEN and CDR2 SYDVKM. CDR3 protein: CASSPWDIANTGELFF. The CDR3 DNA is TGTGCCAGCTCACCTTGGGACATCGCGAACACCGGGGAGCTGTTTTTT. The complete variable domain, with remaining parts taken from reference TRBV28 and TRBJ2-2, reads DVKVTQSSRYLVKRTGEKVFLECVQDMDHENMFWYRQDPGLGLRLIYFSYDVKMKEKGDIPEGYSVSREKKERFSLILESASTNQTSMYLCASSPWDIANTGELFFGEGSRLTVL.

The chain links TRBV5-8 to TRBJ2-5; the match to TRBD2 covers 8 bases. This CDR3 has 13 residues. In germline, CDR1 is SGHTS, CDR2 YDEGEE. After removal of 7 bases from V and 3 bases from J, the junction contained 5 bases not matched to a gene. The CDR3 nucleotides are TGTGCCAGCTGTCCGGGGGGGAAAGAGACCCAGTACTTC. It is translated as CASCPGGKETQYF.

This clonotype has a handful of counts. The CDR3 here is CAWSEGTSGTGELFF. The CDR3 DNA reads TGTGCCTGGAGTGAGGGGACTAGCGGAACCGGGGAGCTGTTTTTT. The chain recombines TRBV30 with TRBJ2-2; TRBD2 matches 11 bases. This CDR3 contains 15 residues. J lost 5 bases, V lost 1 base, and 3 bases had no gene match. Germline CDR1 and CDR2: GTSNPN and SVGIG (reference sequence).

This chain uses TRBV29-1 with TRBJ2-3; 9 bases match TRBD2. Germline-derived CDR1 and CDR2 are SQVTM and ANQGSEA. V lost 6 bases, J lost 2 bases, and 9 bases stayed unmatched. The CDR3 totals 15 residues. This chain's CDR3 is CSVSGSGRTTDTQYF. CDR3 nucleotide sequence: TGCAGCGTGTCGGGGAGCGGGAGGACCACAGATACGCAGTATTTT.

This clonotype appeared many times. Written as DNA, the CDR3 is TGTGCCAGCAGTTTCAGGGGGCCGAACACCGGGGAGCTGTTTTTT. Its protein is CASSFRGPNTGELFF. V usage is TRBV28 and J usage is TRBJ2-2; 8 nucleotides match TRBD1. CDR1 is MDHEN, CDR2 SYDVKM, per germline. This CDR3 contains 15 residues. After removal of 3 bases from V and 0 bases from J, the junction contained 0 bases not matched to a gene.

This clonotype was counted many times. This sequence joins TRBV10-1 and TRBJ1-1; D is possibly TRBD1 (5 bases). Germline CDR1 reads WNHNN; CDR2 reads SYGVQD (reference sequence). This CDR3 spans 12 amino acids. Trimming stripped 6 bases from V and 7 bases from J, with 12 bases between. CDR3 sequence reads: CASSDQRGEAFF. Written as DNA, the CDR3 is TGCGCCAGCAGCGACCAGAGGGGTGAAGCTTTCTTT.

This clonotype was found many times. V is TRBV6-4 and J is TRBJ2-7, with D possibly being TRBD2 (6 bases). Looked up from germline, CDR1 is MRHNA and CDR2 is SNTAGT. Trimming removed 4 bases at V and 0 bases at J, with 22 bases between. This CDR3 is built from 18 residues. The CDR3 spells CASSVPPAGGTLSYEQYF. The CDR3 DNA reads as TGTGCCAGCAGTGTCCCCCCAGCTGGAGGGACCCTCTCCTACGAGCAGTACTTC.

The table lists this clonotype with many counts. V gene TRBV28 combines with J gene TRBJ1-1; D is perhaps TRBD1 (5 bases). The germline V and J ends were trimmed by 6 bases and 10 bases, with 18 bases remaining between them. Germline V gene lookup returns CDR1 MDHEN and CDR2 SYDVKM. This CDR3 spans 13 amino acids. The CDR3 DNA follows: TGTGCCAGCAGCCCCGGAGGAGGGGCCAGAGCTTTCTTT. Translation: CASSPGGGARAFF.

On this clonotype itself: The junction differs from germline at one of its ends, possibly a read error. The chain uses TRBV4-1 and TRBJ2-7, with TRBD2 identical over 8 bases. This CDR3 has 15 residues. The germline V gene has CDR1 MGHRA and CDR2 YSYEKL. The chain's CDR3 is CAGSPGGARTYEQYF. CDR3 DNA: TGCGCCGGCAGCCCGGGAGGGGCGAGGACCTACGAGCAGTACTTC.

At least ten counts were recorded for this clonotype. The V and J genes are TRBV19 and TRBJ1-2; the D gene is possibly TRBD1 (6 bases). This CDR3 comprises 11 residues. V was clipped by 9 bases and J by 8 bases, with 13 bases between them. Germline assignment: CDR1 LNHDA and CDR2 SQIVND (reference sequence). CDR3 sequence reads: CASQQGRGYTF. DNA for the CDR3: TGTGCCAGCCAACAGGGAAGGGGCTACACCTTC.

There are many counts of this clonotype. The chain combines TRBV20-1 with TRBJ2-2; D ambiguous. CDR1 and CDR2 from the germline V gene are DFQATT and SNEGSKA (reference sequence). CDR3 length equals 11 residues. V dropped 4 bases and J dropped 5 bases, with 5 bases sitting between them. CDR3 loop: CSATRTGELFF. CDR3 DNA sequence: TGCAGTGCTACAAGAACCGGGGAGCTGTTTTTT.

This chain uses TRBV6-1 with TRBJ1-2; TRBD1 aligns across 11 bases. Germline values: CDR1 MNHNS, CDR2 SASEGT. V lost 6 bases to trimming and J lost 2 bases; unmatched junction nucleotides: 8. The CDR3 covers 16 residues. The CDR3 here is CASRPGTGGENYGYTF. CDR3 nucleotides: TGTGCCAGCAGGCCCGGGACAGGGGGGGAGAACTATGGCTACACCTTC.

The chain carries TRBV20-1 and TRBJ1-1; D possibly corresponds to TRBD1 (5 bases). The germline V gene encodes CDR1 DFQATT and CDR2 SNEGSKA (reference sequence). V was pared by 4 bases and J by 2 bases, with 17 bases between. This CDR3 region has 15 residues. CDR3 protein: CSATGPGRSNTEAFF. The CDR3 coding sequence is TGCAGTGCTACTGGGCCGGGACGCAGTAACACTGAAGCTTTCTTT.

The CDR3 here is CSAFGGSEGTQYF. The CDR3 DNA reads TGCAGTGCTTTTGGGGGTAGCGAAGGGACCCAGTACTTC. The chain couples TRBV20-1 to TRBJ2-5; D tentatively reads TRBD1 or TRBD2 (5 bases each). This CDR3 is built from 13 residues. The germline V and J ends were trimmed by 5 bases and 7 bases, with 17 bases remaining between them. Per germline, CDR1 DFQATT and CDR2 SNEGSKA (reference sequence).